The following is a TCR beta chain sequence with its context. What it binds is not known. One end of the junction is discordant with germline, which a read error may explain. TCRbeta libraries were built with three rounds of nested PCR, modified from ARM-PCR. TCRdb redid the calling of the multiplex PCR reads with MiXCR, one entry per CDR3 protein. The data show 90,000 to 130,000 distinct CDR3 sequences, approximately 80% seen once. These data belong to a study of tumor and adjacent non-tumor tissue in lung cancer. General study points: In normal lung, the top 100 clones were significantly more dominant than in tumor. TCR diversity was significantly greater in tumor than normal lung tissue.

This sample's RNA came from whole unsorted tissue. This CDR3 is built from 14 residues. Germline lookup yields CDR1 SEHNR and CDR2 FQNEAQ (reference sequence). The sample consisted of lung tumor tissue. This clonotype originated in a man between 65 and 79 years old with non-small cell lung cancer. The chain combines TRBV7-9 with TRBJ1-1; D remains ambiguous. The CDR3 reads CTSSQKGSSSEAFF. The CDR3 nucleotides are TGTACCAGCAGCCAAAAGGGAAGTAGCAGTGAAGCTTTCTTT.